This TCR beta chain was captured by sequencing in a study of T cells in Graves' hyperthyroidism and ophthalmopathy. V lost 3 bases, J lost 3 bases, and 9 bases lay in between. The length of the CDR3 is 13 residues. Germline lookup yields CDR1 SGHRS and CDR2 YFSETQ. This clonotype was recorded many times. For ophthalmopathy patients, the Clinical Activity Score was at least 3 and the NOSPECS grade at least 4; duration was under 3 months. Amplification of TCR beta CDR3 regions used RNA as the template. HTBI primers drove first-round RT-PCR of the TCR CDR3. MiXCR was run by TCRdb on the multiplex PCR reads, yielding one entry per CDR3 protein. The top ten hold 10% to 12% of the sample, which has approximately 520,000 distinct CDR3 sequences, roughly a quarter seen once.

The sequenced sample was blood. The sequence came from a woman aged 25 to 45 with Graves' ophthalmopathy. The rearrangement uses TRBV5-1 and TRBJ2-5; D gene uncertain. The CDR3 here is CASSSDEEETQYF. The CDR3 nucleotides read TGCGCCAGCAGCTCTGATGAGGAAGAGACCCAGTACTTC.